A single sample is the source of the 26 T cell receptor beta chains below, sequenced in a study of blood T cell repertoires in COVID-19 (dated by TCRdb to 2018 to 2020). Preparation of the library involved the immunoSEQ multiplex PCR assay. TCRdb holds this immuneACCESS table with in-frame rearrangements only. Some clones are missing; in checked studies, unresolved V genes explain under half, and the rest has no known cause. The sample yields 65,000 to 70,000 clones; 85% were counted once. The ten biggest clones cover around 2.9% of the sample. The sample comprised peripheral blood. Receptor source: a man older than 75 with acute or convalescent COVID-19.

The chain joins TRBV6-6 to TRBJ1-5; a weak D match, TRBD1 (6 bases). The V gene's germline CDR1 is MNHNY and CDR2 SVGAGI (reference sequence). Between the trimmed V and J ends, which lost 2 bases and 5 bases, there was a span of 10 bases. This CDR3 contains 14 residues. DNA of the CDR3: TGTGCCAGCAGTTACACAGGGAGCGATCAGCCCCAGCATTTT. It translates to CASSYTGSDQPQHF.

V gene TRBV27 combines with J gene TRBJ2-7, with 11 bases that match TRBD1. Germline V gene data show CDR1 as MNHEY and CDR2 as SMNVEV (reference sequence). The CDR3 runs to 16 residues. Trimming cost V 3 bases and J 2 bases; bases outside gene matches: 6. The CDR3: CASSFAPGQGAYEQYF. The CDR3 coding sequence is TGTGCCAGCAGTTTCGCACCGGGACAGGGGGCCTACGAGCAGTACTTC.

This clone came up a few times. CDR3 in DNA: TGTGCCTGGAGTGTATTCAACAGGGGGAACACTGAAGCTTTCTTT. It yields the protein CAWSVFNRGNTEAFF. The V gene is TRBV30, the J gene TRBJ1-1; 7 bases are a match to TRBD1. This CDR3 has 15 amino acids. CDR1 and CDR2 from the germline V gene are GTSNPN and SVGIG (reference sequence). The ends lost 0 bases at V and 1 base at J; junction bases unmatched: 5.

This clone was observed a few times. The chain carries TRBV11-1 and TRBJ1-1, with D tentatively TRBD1 (5 bases). Per germline, CDR1 SGHAT and CDR2 FQDESV (reference sequence). V was cut by 3 bases and J by 0 bases, with 14 bases left in between. This CDR3 comprises 16 residues. CDR3 protein: CASSFGAGNVNTEAFF. The CDR3 DNA is TGTGCCAGCAGCTTTGGGGCAGGGAATGTGAACACTGAAGCTTTCTTT.

The chain is built from TRBV30 and TRBJ2-3; a weak D match, TRBD2 (6 bases). Germline V gives CDR1 GTSNPN, CDR2 SVGIG (reference sequence). The CDR3 extends over 14 amino acids. V lost 6 bases to trimming and J lost 1 base, with 14 bases between them. The CDR3 bases are TGTGCCTGTACCCTCGGGGGACGCACAGATACGCAGTATTTT. Protein product: CACTLGGRTDTQYF.

The V and J genes are TRBV5-8 and TRBJ1-1, with D possibly being TRBD1 (6 bases). Germline CDR1 SGHTS, CDR2 YDEGEE. The CDR3 contains 16 residues. The V and J ends lost 5 bases and 3 bases respectively, with 20 bases between them. Here the CDR3 DNA reads TGTGCCAGCAGTCGTGGTCAGGGGCTTGTTGACACTGAAGCTTTCTTT. Protein sequence: CASSRGQGLVDTEAFF. Combining the CDR3 with reference TRBV5-8 and TRBJ1-1 gives the whole variable domain EAGVTQSPTHLIKTRGQQATLRCSPISGHTSVYWYQQALGLGLQFLLWYDEGEERNRGNFPPRFSGRQFPNYSSELNVNALELEDSALYLCASSRGQGLVDTEAFFGQGTRLTVV.

J is TRBJ2-2 and V is TRBV24-1; the D gene is possibly TRBD1 (5 bases). The CDR3 extends over 13 amino acids. The germline gives CDR1 KGHDR, CDR2 SFDVKD. V shed 4 bases and J shed 6 bases, with 8 bases lying between them. The CDR3 nucleotides read TGTGCCACCAGTGACAGGGCGGCCGGGGAGCTGTTTTTT. Residues: CATSDRAAGELFF.

This clone was observed once. V usage is TRBV5-4 and J usage is TRBJ2-2; 8 bases map to TRBD2. CDR1 SGHNT and CDR2 YYREEE come from the germline V gene (reference sequence). This CDR3 has 13 residues. This CDR3 is CATTGGRTGELFF. CDR3 sequence (DNA): TGTGCTACTACGGGGGGGCGAACCGGGGAGCTGTTTTTT.

This chain uses TRBV12-5 with TRBJ1-2, with unresolved D. Germline assignment: CDR1 LGHNT and CDR2 FRNRAP. The V end was cut by 7 bases, the J end by 11 bases, with 17 bases between. This CDR3 comprises 12 residues. The CDR3, as DNA: TGTGCTAGTGATTCCGGGTTCAACGGGTACACCTTC. This sequence encodes CASDSGFNGYTF.

V gene TRBV9 combines with J gene TRBJ2-1; 9 nucleotides match TRBD1. The CDR3 covers 16 residues. V lost 3 bases to trimming and J lost 4 bases; unmatched junction nucleotides: 8. Looked up from germline, CDR1 is SGDLS and CDR2 is YYNGEE. CDR3 nucleotide sequence: TGTGCCAGCAGCGAGTCCCGGGACAGGGCATACAATGAGCAGTTCTTC. Its translation: CASSESRDRAYNEQFF.

This chain links TRBV5-1 with TRBJ2-7, with 7 bases aligning to TRBD1. V lost 0 bases and J lost 0; bases outside the gene matches: 0. Per germline, CDR1 SGHRS and CDR2 YFSETQ. The CDR3 covers 14 residues. The CDR3 DNA is TGCGCCAGCAGCTTGGGGGACAGCTCCTACGAGCAGTACTTC. Translation: CASSLGDSSYEQYF.

The chain uses TRBV6-5 and TRBJ1-5; D gene ambiguous. CDR3 length: 15 residues. Germline-derived CDR1 and CDR2 are MNHEY and SVGAGI. V lost 4 bases and J 6 bases, leaving 16 bases between the germline ends. CDR3: CASSSAGIGSQPQHF. CDR3 DNA: TGTGCCAGCAGTTCCGCGGGTATAGGGAGTCAGCCCCAGCATTTT.

The chain carries TRBV15 and TRBJ2-7; possible D gene TRBD2, 5 bases. Germline-derived CDR1 and CDR2 are LNHNV and YYDKDF (reference sequence). Trimming took 1 base from V and 3 from J, leaving 13 bases between them. The CDR3 sequence is 15 residues long. CDR3 protein: CATSRGFGLNYEQYF. The CDR3 DNA reads TGTGCCACCAGCAGAGGCTTCGGACTCAACTACGAGCAGTACTTC.

The rearrangement links TRBV6-5 to TRBJ1-1, with 7 bases identical to TRBD1. CDR1 and CDR2 (germline): MNHEY, SVGAGI. Trimming cost V 7 bases and J 4 bases; bases outside gene matches: 12. CDR3 length: 15 amino acids. In DNA form, the CDR3 reads TGTGCCAGCATCCCCCGAGGGGGCTTTTCCACTGAAGCTTTCTTT. It translates to CASIPRGGFSTEAFF.

The chain uses TRBV28 and TRBJ1-1; D remains unclear. The germline V gene encodes CDR1 MDHEN and CDR2 SYDVKM. The CDR3 spans 12 residues. Deletions cut 3 bases from V and 1 base from J, with 3 bases between. The CDR3 spells CASSFQNTEAFF. The CDR3, as DNA: TGTGCCAGCAGTTTCCAGAACACTGAAGCTTTCTTT.

This clone was observed a few times. This chain links TRBV5-1 with TRBJ1-2; TRBD1 matches at 8 bases. Germline values: CDR1 SGHRS, CDR2 YFSETQ. The V gene end was trimmed by 4 bases and the J gene end by 8 bases; junction bases not matched to a gene: 7. This CDR3 comprises 13 residues. In DNA, the CDR3 is TGCGCCAGCAGCGCCGGGACAGGCGGGGGCTACACCTTC. It is translated as CASSAGTGGGYTF.

J is TRBJ1-2 and V is TRBV4-3; D gene unclear. The CDR3 runs 14 residues. CDR1 is LGHNA, CDR2 YSLEER, per germline. The V end lost 4 bases, the J end lost 1 base, and 10 bases lay between the germline ends. The CDR3 here is CASSRFTDNYGYTF. The CDR3 DNA reads TGCGCCAGCAGCCGCTTTACAGATAACTATGGCTACACCTTC.

The chain uses TRBV4-2 and TRBJ2-1, with 8 bases fitting TRBD1. The CDR3 has 16 residues. Germline-derived CDR1 and CDR2 are LGHNA and YNFKEQ. Trimming at V came to 4 bases and at J to 4 bases, leaving 9 bases not matched to a gene. The CDR3 here is CASSLPGQGLYNEQFF. The CDR3 coding sequence is TGTGCCAGCAGCCTACCTGGACAGGGCCTATACAATGAGCAGTTCTTC.

The chain recombines TRBV4-2 with TRBJ1-2; the match to TRBD1 covers 12 bases. After removal of 8 bases from V and 8 bases from J, the junction contained 12 bases not matched to a gene. Germline-derived CDR1 and CDR2 are LGHNA and YNFKEQ. The CDR3 totals 15 residues. CDR3 in DNA: TGTGCCAGCCGACCGCCCGGGACAGGGGGCGTGGGCTACACCTTC. Translation: CASRPPGTGGVGYTF.

This chain's CDR3 is CATSDRRGGSFYGYTF. CDR3 bases: TGTGCCACCAGTGATCGCCGCGGGGGTTCATTCTATGGCTACACCTTC. The J gene is TRBJ1-2, the V gene TRBV24-1; weak D call: TRBD1 (5 bases). Germline V CDR1 and CDR2: KGHDR, SFDVKD. CDR3 length: 16 residues. Trimming left V 3 bases short and J 4 bases short, with 17 bases between.

The V gene is TRBV27, the J gene TRBJ2-7; tentatively, D is TRBD2 (5 bases). This CDR3 comprises 14 residues. The germline V gene has CDR1 MNHEY and CDR2 SMNVEV (reference sequence). V lost 6 bases, J lost 4 bases, and 16 bases lay in between. CDR3 region: CASRPLGPEYEQYF. The CDR3 nucleotides are TGTGCCAGCAGACCACTAGGGCCGGAATACGAGCAGTACTTC.

This chain connects TRBV11-2 to TRBJ2-2; 13 nucleotides line up with TRBD2. Germline V gene data show CDR1 as SGHAT and CDR2 as FQNNGV. The CDR3 sequence is 18 residues long. V dropped 6 bases and J dropped 4; count of bases not matched to a gene: 11. CDR3 region: CASRYRTSGSLGTGELFF. The CDR3 coding sequence is TGTGCCAGCAGATACCGGACTAGCGGGAGTCTGGGCACCGGGGAGCTGTTTTTT.

V and J are TRBV6-5 and TRBJ1-1, with D perhaps matching TRBD1 (5 bases). This CDR3 is built from 15 residues. V shed 2 bases and J shed 4 bases, with 14 bases lying between them. Germline V gene lookup returns CDR1 MNHEY and CDR2 SVGAGI. CDR3 DNA sequence: TGTGCCAGCAGTTACCAGGGAAGCATGACCACTGAAGCTTTCTTT. Protein: CASSYQGSMTTEAFF.

J is TRBJ1-2 and V is TRBV28; 9 bases match TRBD1. The CDR3 extends over 16 amino acids. Germline V gene sequence: CDR1 MDHEN, CDR2 SYDVKM. V gave up 5 bases and J gave up 5 bases; unmatched junction bases: 12. CDR3 coding DNA: TGTGCCAGCAGTACCCAGAGGACAGGGGAAAATTATGGCTACACCTTC. Translation: CASSTQRTGENYGYTF.

As DNA, the CDR3 is TGTGCCAGCAGCCACAGGGGCCTGAGGGATCAGCCCCAGCATTTT. Encoded protein: CASSHRGLRDQPQHF. The chain carries TRBV7-9 and TRBJ1-5; TRBD1 aligns across 7 bases. CDR3 length: 15 amino acids. V lost 5 bases to trimming and J lost 5 bases; unmatched junction nucleotides: 9. Germline CDR1 and CDR2: SEHNR and FQNEAQ (reference sequence).

The chain couples TRBV18 to TRBJ2-7; 7 nucleotides line up with TRBD1. Germline V gene sequence: CDR1 KGHSH, CDR2 LQKENI. The J segment lost 4 bases and the V segment lost 1 base, leaving 10 bases of the junction unmatched. The CDR3 has 16 residues. This chain's CDR3 is CASSPRLTGTGYEQYF. The CDR3 coding sequence is TGTGCCAGCTCACCACGCCTGACAGGGACGGGTTACGAGCAGTACTTC.